This passage covers 7 T cell receptor beta chains from one sample sequenced in a study of PD-1 blockade in classical Hodgkin lymphoma. Time point specified: newly diagnosed, previously untreated cHL patient sample. Repertoires were generated with immunoSEQ multiplex PCR, while TCRdb's copy carries only in-frame clones and drops some. The repertoire holds 47,000 or so clones, with approximately 91% as singletons. Sequencing input: peripheral blood mononuclear cells (PBMCs). The receptors derive from a human donor with classical Hodgkin lymphoma.

The DNA for the CDR3 is TGTGCCAGCAGCTTGGGTAGGACAGGTTCCGCTAACTATGGCTACACCTTC. Its translation is CASSLGRTGSANYGYTF. The rearrangement joins TRBV5-4 to TRBJ1-2, with TRBD1 matching 7 bases. The V gene end was trimmed by 0 bases and the J gene end by 0 bases; junction bases not matched to a gene: 8. The CDR3 extends over 17 amino acids. Per the germline V gene, CDR1 is SGHNT and CDR2 is YYREEE (reference sequence).

This chain links TRBV4-1 with TRBJ1-2; TRBD1 might be the D (5 bases). V lost 0 bases to trimming and J lost 4 bases, with 9 bases between them. Germline V gives CDR1 MGHRA, CDR2 YSYEKL. The CDR3 extends over 14 amino acids. This CDR3 is CASSQERGGYGYTF. In DNA, the CDR3 is TGCGCCAGCAGCCAAGAAAGGGGCGGCTATGGCTACACCTTC.

The chain uses TRBV5-8 and TRBJ2-7; no firm D call. From germline, CDR1 is SGHTS and CDR2 YDEGEE. V dropped 0 bases and J dropped 1 base, with 11 bases sitting between them. The length of the CDR3 is 15 residues. CDR3 in DNA: TGTGCCAGCAGCTTGGACTGGGCCTCATCCTACGAGCAGTACTTC. It codes for CASSLDWASSYEQYF.

This sequence joins TRBV28 and TRBJ2-1, with D possibly being TRBD2 (5 bases). CDR1 and CDR2 from the germline V gene are MDHEN and SYDVKM. CDR3 length: 14 residues. Deletions cut 5 bases from V and 5 bases from J, with 13 bases between. CDR3 sequence: CASSPVGLNNEQFF. The CDR3 DNA reads as TGTGCCAGCAGTCCCGTAGGACTGAACAATGAGCAGTTCTTC.

The chain is built from TRBV5-1 and TRBJ1-2; a possible D gene is TRBD1 (6 bases). CDR1 is SGHRS, CDR2 YFSETQ, per germline. V lost 2 bases and J lost 8, with 16 bases in between. The length of the CDR3 is 14 residues. The CDR3 sequence is CASSLIGRGEGYTF. As DNA, the CDR3 is TGCGCCAGCAGCTTAATCGGCAGGGGAGAGGGCTACACCTTC.

V usage is TRBV10-3 and J usage is TRBJ2-3; D possibly uses TRBD1 or TRBD2 (6 bases each). This CDR3 spans 16 amino acids. V gave up 4 bases and J gave up 3 bases, with 17 bases separating them. Germline CDR1 is ENHRY and CDR2 is SYGVKD. This CDR3 is CAISGGDTGHTDTQYF. CDR3 in DNA: TGTGCCATCAGTGGCGGGGACACAGGACATACAGATACGCAGTATTTT.

Notes on this clone: One end of the junction does not line up with germline, which may come from a read error. This rearrangement joins TRBV7-9 to TRBJ2-7, with TRBD1 matching over 10 bases. This CDR3 is built from 12 residues. Germline lookup yields CDR1 SEHNR and CDR2 FQNEAQ (reference sequence). CDR3 sequence: CASSWGTGEGSF. The CDR3 bases are TGTGCCAGCAGCTGGGGGACAGGGGAGGGAAGCTTC.